This T cell receptor (beta chain) was sequenced during a study of shared clonotypes between healthy human individuals. Points from the study as a whole: Generation of non-shared clonotypes was less probable than generation of clonotypes shared by all four donors.

For sorted subsets, roughly 200 ng DNA per replicate equaled tens of thousands of T cell genomes. Generated by immunoSEQ multiplex PCR, the TCRdb table keeps only in-frame clones and is missing some. The sample includes 550,000 to 750,000 clones, roughly nine tenths seen only once; the top ten take 24%. As to this clone: Its antigen is unknown.

Naive CD8 cells comprised CD45RO-negative, CCR7-positively selected cells, excluding terminally differentiated effector memory CD45RA+ cells. This sequence originates from a man younger than 45 in good health. The specimen was naive CD8+ T cells sorted from blood.

Here the CDR3 DNA reads TGTGCCAGCTCACCAGCGGATCCCGTGCCCCCTGAAAAACTGTTTTTT. It codes for CASSPADPVPPEKLFF. The V call is TRBV18, the J call TRBJ1-4; the D is unclear. The germline CDR1 and CDR2 sequences are KGHSH and LQKENI. The CDR3 consists of 16 residues. Trimming cost V 2 bases and J 7 bases, with 17 bases left between them.